A selection of T cell receptor beta chains follows, all from one sample in a study of OX40 agonist ivuxolimab in advanced cancers. Produced via immunoSEQ multiplex PCR; TCRdb's table is partial and in-frame only. The table shows fewer than 95,000 clones, with approximately 85% occurring only once. This material consisted of CD4+ or CD8+ T cells sorted from blood, taken in a trial of the OX40 agonist ivuxolimab. The receptor set was obtained from an adult with an advanced solid tumor such as melanoma, head and neck, liver or kidney cancer. Both conserved end residues are part of each CDR3. The D gene is left open where the match is weak. The size of a clone is reported for some rows only, either as once, few or many, or as a class for expanded clones.

TRBD2	TRBV2	TRBJ2-2	-	CASTGLPNTGELFF	TGTGCCAGTACGGGACTACCGAACACCGGGGAGCTGTTTTTT
-	TRBV27	TRBJ1-1	-	CASSPRTGNSNTEAFF	TGTGCCAGCAGTCCAAGGACCGGTAATTCGAACACTGAAGCTTTCTTT
-	TRBV7-2	TRBJ2-7	-	CASSPPNSFGIYEQYF	TGTGCCAGCAGCCCACCGAACAGTTTCGGGATCTACGAGCAGTACTTC
TRBD1	TRBV6-1	TRBJ1-1	-	CASSLQGLTEAFF	TGTGCCAGCAGTTTACAGGGGCTCACTGAAGCTTTCTTT
TRBD2	TRBV5-6	TRBJ2-3	-	CASSQLAGATDTQYF	TGTGCCAGCAGCCAACTAGCGGGGGCCACAGATACGCAGTATTTT
-	TRBV5-1	TRBJ1-6	few	CASSYDSTGSPLHF	TGCGCCAGCAGCTACGATTCAACGGGTTCACCCCTCCACTTT
-	TRBV7-3	TRBJ1-1	-	CASSLMSGKTEAFF	TGTGCCAGCAGCTTAATGTCTGGAAAAACTGAAGCTTTCTTT
TRBD2	TRBV6-6	TRBJ2-1	once	CASTLGLAGVEQFF	TGTGCCAGCACCCTCGGACTAGCGGGGGTTGAGCAGTTCTTC
-	TRBV18	TRBJ1-5	-	CASSPSAGGGSQPQHF	TGTGCCAGCTCACCGAGTGCCGGGGGAGGGAGTCAGCCCCAGCATTTT
-	TRBV5-1	TRBJ1-6	-	CASSLASASISPLHF	TGCGCCAGCAGCTTGGCCAGCGCTTCCATATCACCCCTCCACTTT
-	TRBV4-2	TRBJ2-3	-	CASSLNTGDTQYF	TGTGCCAGCAGCCTGAACACGGGAGATACGCAGTATTTT
TRBD2	TRBV30	TRBJ2-5	-	CAWRGGLADQETQYF	TGTGCCTGGAGAGGCGGACTAGCGGACCAAGAGACCCAGTACTTC
-	TRBV7-9	TRBJ1-3	few	CASSFTGNSGNTIYF	TGTGCCAGCAGCTTCACAGGGAACTCTGGAAACACCATATATTTT
-	TRBV7-8	TRBJ2-7	-	CASSLEATRVYEQYF	TGTGCCAGCAGCTTAGAGGCTACGAGGGTTTACGAGCAGTACTTC
-	TRBV2	TRBJ1-4	-	CASSGRRTNEKLFF	TGTGCCAGCAGTGGACGTAGGACTAATGAAAAACTGTTTTTT
-	TRBV2	TRBJ2-6	-	CASRPGQLKVSGANVLTF	TGTGCCAGCAGACCCGGGCAGTTAAAAGTCTCTGGGGCCAACGTCCTGACTTTC
TRBD2	TRBV7-3	TRBJ2-3	-	CASSFGTSGGTDTQYF	TGTGCCAGCAGCTTCGGGACTAGCGGGGGAACAGATACGCAGTATTTT
TRBD1	TRBV2	TRBJ1-1	-	CASRKDGTVIAFF	TGTGCCAGCAGAAAAGACGGGACAGTTATAGCTTTCTTT
-	TRBV7-9	TRBJ1-2	once	CASSFDSYTF	TGTGCCAGCAGTTTTGACAGCTACACCTTC
-	TRBV30	TRBJ2-2	-	CAWSVRAVTGELFF	TGTGCCTGGAGTGTAAGGGCGGTCACCGGGGAGCTGTTTTTT
TRBD1	TRBV27	TRBJ1-5	-	CASRSSGTGGFQPQHF	TGTGCCAGCAGGTCCTCCGGGACAGGGGGCTTTCAGCCCCAGCATTTT
-	TRBV21-1	TRBJ2-7	-	CASSKRGRGTYEQYF	TGTGCCAGCAGCAAAAGGGGGAGGGGAACCTACGAGCAGTACTTC
TRBD2	TRBV6-5	TRBJ2-5	-	CASSFSGGKGETQYF	TGTGCCAGCAGCTTTAGCGGGGGGAAGGGAGAGACCCAGTACTTC
TRBD1	TRBV4-2	TRBJ2-2	-	CASSQGETGGRGTGELFF	TGTGCCAGCAGCCAAGGCGAGACAGGGGGCAGAGGCACCGGGGAGCTGTTTTTT
-	TRBV9	TRBJ1-2	-	CASSVGTSQYYGYTF	TGTGCCAGCAGCGTAGGGACCTCACAATACTATGGCTACACCTTC
-	TRBV10-3	TRBJ2-2	-	CAISESSGNTGELFF	TGTGCCATCAGTGAGTCATCGGGGAACACCGGGGAGCTGTTTTTT
-	TRBV19	TRBJ1-4	-	CASRGGTTNEKLFF	TGTGCCAGCCGAGGGGGGACAACTAATGAAAAACTGTTTTTT
-	TRBV6-5	TRBJ2-5	-	CASSYGGFQETQYF	TGTGCCAGCAGTTACGGGGGGTTCCAAGAGACCCAGTACTTC
-	TRBV7-9	TRBJ2-4	-	CASSLLHASGIIQYF	TGTGCCAGCAGCTTATTACACGCCTCGGGGATAATTCAGTACTTC
TRBD1	TRBV18	TRBJ1-6	-	CASSPVPGGDSPLHF	TGTGCCAGCTCACCAGTTCCAGGGGGCGATTCACCCCTCCACTTT
-	TRBV7-3	TRBJ2-1	-	CASSLTGLKDHEQFF	TGTGCCAGCAGCTTAACGGGGCTTAAAGACCATGAGCAGTTCTTC
-	TRBV7-6	TRBJ1-3	-	CASSIGASSGNTIYF	TGTGCCAGCAGTATTGGGGCGTCCTCTGGAAACACCATATATTTT
-	TRBV12-5	TRBJ1-5	few	CASGFDQPQHF	TGTGCTAGTGGTTTTGATCAGCCCCAGCATTTT
-	TRBV7-2	TRBJ2-2	-	CASSTDSNTGELFF	TGTGCCAGCAGCACTGACAGTAACACCGGGGAGCTGTTTTTT
-	TRBV7-9	TRBJ2-1	-	CASSPSFGANNEQFF	TGTGCCAGCAGCCCAAGTTTTGGGGCCAACAATGAGCAGTTCTTC
-	TRBV2	TRBJ1-2	-	CASSEGSGYTF	TGTGCCAGCAGTGAGGGCAGCGGCTACACCTTC
TRBD1	TRBV5-4	TRBJ2-7	-	CASSPRAGGFYEQYF	TGTGCCAGCAGCCCCCGAGCAGGGGGCTTCTACGAGCAGTACTTC
-	TRBV2	TRBJ1-2	few	CASSEAAGLSQEGYTF	TGTGCCAGCAGTGAAGCGGCAGGACTCAGTCAGGAGGGCTACACCTTC
-	TRBV7-9	TRBJ1-6	once	CASSPRGVGVSDSPLHF	TGTGCCAGCAGCCCCCGGGGGGTGGGGGTGAGTGATTCACCCCTCCACTTT
TRBD1	TRBV18	TRBJ1-4	-	CASSGTADEKLFF	TGTGCCAGCTCAGGGACAGCGGATGAAAAACTGTTTTTT
TRBD2	TRBV19	TRBJ2-1	-	CASSLGLAGGHSYNEQFF	TGTGCCAGTAGTTTGGGACTAGCGGGGGGGCATTCCTACAATGAGCAGTTCTTC
TRBD1	TRBV6-1	TRBJ1-2	-	CASISGTGGDYGYTF	TGTGCCAGCATATCCGGGACAGGGGGGGACTATGGCTACACCTTC
TRBD1	TRBV27	TRBJ2-7	once	CASRRDRTYEQYF	TGTGCCAGCAGGAGGGACAGGACCTACGAGCAGTACTTC
TRBD1	TRBV7-8	TRBJ2-7	few	CASSLRGQGLYEQYF	TGTGCCAGCAGCTTAAGGGGACAGGGGTTATACGAGCAGTACTTC
TRBD1	TRBV5-1	TRBJ2-5	-	CASSFPPGTGEETQYF	TGCGCCAGCAGCTTCCCCCCCGGGACAGGGGAAGAGACCCAGTACTTC
-	TRBV27	TRBJ2-2	-	CASSLLGTGELFF	TGTGCCAGCAGTTTATTAGGCACCGGGGAGCTGTTTTTT
-	TRBV2	TRBJ2-7	once	CASIRDGNSYEQYF	TGTGCCAGCATCCGGGACGGCAACTCCTACGAGCAGTACTTC
-	TRBV27	TRBJ1-4	-	CASSLRRGGVPTNEKLFF	TGTGCCAGCAGTTTACGGCGAGGGGGGGTTCCAACTAATGAAAAACTGTTTTTT